The next 14 T cell receptor beta chains were all read from a single sample in a study of T cell responses to AZD1222 COVID-19 vaccine. Libraries were prepared by immunoSEQ multiplex PCR; TCRdb keeps only in-frame clonotypes and omits some of them. The sample lists 150,000 or so clones; 91% were seen once. Material: peripheral blood, obtained 28 days after the second AZD1222 dose. Receptors originate from an adult who received the AZD1222 COVID-19 vaccine.

This chain uses TRBV7-2 with TRBJ1-1; D not resolved. Germline CDR1 SGHTA, CDR2 FQGNSA. This CDR3 region has 13 residues. V was pared by 5 bases and J by 4 bases, with 11 bases between. The CDR3 DNA reads as TGTGCCAGCAGCGCCCGGGCCAGCACTGAAGCTTTCTTT. As protein: CASSARASTEAFF.

V gene TRBV6-5 combines with J gene TRBJ1-6, with 9 bases fitting TRBD1. Germline-derived CDR1 and CDR2 are MNHEY and SVGAGI. J was trimmed by 9 bases and V by 6 bases; bases with no gene match: 9. This CDR3 has 15 amino acids. The CDR3 loop reads CASREYRGLISPLHF. CDR3 sequence (DNA): TGTGCCAGCAGAGAGTACAGGGGGCTTATTTCACCCCTCCACTTT.

The J gene is TRBJ1-5, the V gene TRBV30; TRBD1 is a possible D gene (5 bases). CDR3 length equals 15 residues. The V end was cut by 0 bases, the J end by 5 bases, with 14 bases between. Germline assignment: CDR1 GTSNPN and CDR2 SVGIG (reference sequence). CDR3 coding DNA: TGTGCCTGGAGTGTACGGGGATGGGGGGATCAGCCCCAGCATTTT. This sequence encodes CAWSVRGWGDQPQHF.

V gene TRBV15 combines with J gene TRBJ2-2; D unresolved. With 0 bases removed from V and 9 bases from J, the gap between germline ends came to 11 bases. The CDR3 covers 14 residues. CDR1 and CDR2 from the germline V gene are LNHNV and YYDKDF (reference sequence). The CDR3 sequence: CATSRDGVLRELFF. The CDR3 coding sequence is TGTGCCACCAGCAGAGATGGGGTGTTGAGGGAGCTGTTTTTT.

J is TRBJ2-7 and V is TRBV27; D is unresolved. CDR1 is MNHEY, CDR2 SMNVEV, per germline (reference sequence). V lost 5 bases and J lost 3, with 14 bases in between. The CDR3 length is 14 residues. The CDR3 here is CASSLSGGNYEQYF. The CDR3 nucleotides read TGTGCCAGCAGTCTGTCCGGCGGAAACTACGAGCAGTACTTC.

This chain joins TRBV5-1 and TRBJ2-3; no reliable D call. V was cut by 4 bases and J by 2 bases, with 17 bases left in between. Germline lookup yields CDR1 SGHRS and CDR2 YFSETQ. This CDR3 is 16 amino acids long. This CDR3 reads CASSLYAPSPTDTQYF. As DNA, the CDR3 is TGCGCCAGCAGCCTGTATGCCCCGTCCCCCACAGATACGCAGTATTTT.

This chain's CDR3 is CASSSPSYEQYF. As DNA, the CDR3 is TGTGCCAGCAGCTCCCCCTCCTACGAGCAGTACTTC. The chain employs TRBV7-9 and TRBJ2-7; no reliable D call. V lost 4 bases, J lost 0 bases, and 4 bases lay in between. Germline V gives CDR1 SEHNR, CDR2 FQNEAQ (reference sequence). The CDR3 runs 12 residues.

The DNA of the CDR3 is TGCAGCGTTTACAAGGGGGTTTCCTACGAGCAGTACTTC. Protein: CSVYKGVSYEQYF. J is TRBJ2-7 and V is TRBV29-1; perhaps TRBD1 as D (6 bases). Trimming removed 5 bases at V and 1 base at J, with 12 bases between. The CDR3 totals 13 residues. CDR1 is SQVTM and CDR2 is ANQGSEA in the germline V gene.

V and J are TRBV19 and TRBJ2-1, with TRBD2 matching over 14 bases. J was trimmed by 3 bases and V by 4 bases; bases with no gene match: 8. Germline assignment: CDR1 LNHDA and CDR2 SQIVND (reference sequence). CDR3 length equals 18 residues. DNA of the CDR3: TGTGCCAGTAGTAAAGAGGGACTAGCGGGAGTCGTCTACAATGAGCAGTTCTTC. Translated: CASSKEGLAGVVYNEQFF.

The J gene is TRBJ1-4, the V gene TRBV5-6, with D hard to call. Germline V gene lookup returns CDR1 SGHDT and CDR2 YYEEEE. The CDR3 is 15 residues long. V lost 1 base, J lost 0 bases, and 7 bases lay in between. The CDR3 region is CASSLIGATNEKLFF. In DNA, the CDR3 is TGTGCCAGCAGCTTGATTGGGGCAACTAATGAAAAACTGTTTTTT.

The CDR3 nucleotides are TGCGCCAGCAGCCCGGGACCGATAAATGAAAAACTGTTTTTT. It encodes CASSPGPINEKLFF. J is TRBJ1-4 and V is TRBV4-1; tentative D call: TRBD1 (5 bases). Germline lookup yields CDR1 MGHRA and CDR2 YSYEKL. V dropped 4 bases and J dropped 5 bases, with 11 bases sitting between them. This CDR3 region has 14 residues.

Concerning this clone: At one end the junction does not follow the germline gene, possibly because of a read error. The rearrangement links TRBV2 to TRBJ1-5, with 7 bases fitting TRBD1. The V gene's germline CDR1 is SNHLY and CDR2 FYNNEI. The CDR3 extends over 14 amino acids. This chain's CDR3 is CASREDRAGQPQHF. The CDR3 DNA is TGTGCCAGCAGGGAAGACAGGGCGGGTCAGCCCCAGCATTTT.

The chain is built from TRBV7-8 and TRBJ1-1; D unresolved. In germline, CDR1 is SGHVS, CDR2 FQNEAQ. The CDR3 extends over 12 amino acids. The ends were cut back, 2 bases at V and 3 bases at J, with 4 bases in the middle. The CDR3, as DNA: TGTGCCAGCAGCTTATGGGACACTGAAGCTTTCTTT. Translating gives CASSLWDTEAFF. Based on the CDR3 plus reference TRBV7-8 and TRBJ1-1, the full variable domain is GAGVSQSPRYKVAKRGQDVALRCDPISGHVSLFWYQQALGQGPEFLTYFQNEAQLDKSGLPSDRFFAERPEGSVSTLKIQRTQQEDSAVYLCASSLWDTEAFFGQGTRLTVV.

The chain joins TRBV5-6 to TRBJ2-1; D not resolved. The CDR3 extends over 15 amino acids. V shed 4 bases and J shed 5 bases, with 16 bases lying between them. Per the germline V gene, CDR1 is SGHDT and CDR2 is YYEEEE. The CDR3 loop reads CASSPTLGRDNEQFF. The CDR3 region has the DNA TGTGCCAGCAGCCCGACTCTGGGCCGTGACAATGAGCAGTTCTTC. The full variable domain, completed using reference TRBV5-6 and TRBJ2-1, is DAGVTQSPTHLIKTRGQQVTLRCSPKSGHDTVSWYQQALGQGPQFIFQYYEEEERQRGNFPDRFSGHQFPNYSSELNVNALLLGDSALYLCASSPTLGRDNEQFFGPGTRLTVL.